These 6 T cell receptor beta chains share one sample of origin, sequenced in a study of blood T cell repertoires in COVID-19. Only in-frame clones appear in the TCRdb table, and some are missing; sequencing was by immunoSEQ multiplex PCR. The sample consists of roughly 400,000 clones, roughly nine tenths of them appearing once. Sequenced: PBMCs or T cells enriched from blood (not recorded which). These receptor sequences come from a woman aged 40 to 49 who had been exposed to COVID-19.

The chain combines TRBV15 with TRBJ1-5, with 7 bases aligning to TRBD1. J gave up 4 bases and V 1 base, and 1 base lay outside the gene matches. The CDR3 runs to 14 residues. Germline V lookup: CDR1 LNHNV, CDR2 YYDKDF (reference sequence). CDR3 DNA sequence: TGTGCCACCAGCAGAGGACAGGGTAATCAGCCCCAGCATTTT. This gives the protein CATSRGQGNQPQHF.

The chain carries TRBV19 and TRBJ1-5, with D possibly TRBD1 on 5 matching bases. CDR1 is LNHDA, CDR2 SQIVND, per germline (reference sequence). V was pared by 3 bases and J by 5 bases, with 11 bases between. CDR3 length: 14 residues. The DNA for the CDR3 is TGTGCCAGTAGTATGGGGCAGGGATATCAGCCCCAGCATTTT. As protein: CASSMGQGYQPQHF.

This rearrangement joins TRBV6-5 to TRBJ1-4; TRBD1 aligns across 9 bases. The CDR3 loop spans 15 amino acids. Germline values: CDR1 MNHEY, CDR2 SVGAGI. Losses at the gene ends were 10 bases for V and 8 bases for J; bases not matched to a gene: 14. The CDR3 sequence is CATQWGGTGKEKLFF. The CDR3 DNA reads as TGTGCCACGCAGTGGGGGGGGACAGGGAAGGAAAAACTGTTTTTT.

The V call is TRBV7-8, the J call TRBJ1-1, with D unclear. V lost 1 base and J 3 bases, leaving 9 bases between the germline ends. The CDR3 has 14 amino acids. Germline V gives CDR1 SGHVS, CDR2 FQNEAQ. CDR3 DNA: TGTGCCAGCAGCTTAGGATCCCAGGACACTGAAGCTTTCTTT. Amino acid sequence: CASSLGSQDTEAFF.

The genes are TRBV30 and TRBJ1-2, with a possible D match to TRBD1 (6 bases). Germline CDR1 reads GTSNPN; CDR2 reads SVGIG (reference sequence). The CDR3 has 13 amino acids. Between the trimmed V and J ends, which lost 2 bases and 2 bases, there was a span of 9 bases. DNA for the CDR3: TGTGCCTGGAGTACAACAGGGAACTATGGCTACACCTTC. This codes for CAWSTTGNYGYTF. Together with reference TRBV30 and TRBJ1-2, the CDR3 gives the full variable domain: SQTIHQWPATLVQPVGSPLSLECTVEGTSNPNLYWYRQAAGRGLQLLFYSVGIGQISSEVPQNLSASRPQDRQFILSSKKLLLSDSGFYLCAWSTTGNYGYTFGSGTRLTVV.

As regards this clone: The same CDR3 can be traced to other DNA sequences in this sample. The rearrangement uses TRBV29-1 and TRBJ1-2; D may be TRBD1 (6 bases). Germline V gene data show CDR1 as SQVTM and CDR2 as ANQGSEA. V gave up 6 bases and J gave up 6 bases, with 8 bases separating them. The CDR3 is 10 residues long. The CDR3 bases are TGCAGCGTACAGGGTGATGGCTACACCTTC. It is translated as CSVQGDGYTF. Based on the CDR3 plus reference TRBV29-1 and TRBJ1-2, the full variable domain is SAVISQKPSRDICQRGTSLTIQCQVDSQVTMMFWYRQQPGQSLTLIATANQGSEATYESGFVIDKFPISRPNLTFSTLTVSNMSPEDSSIYLCSVQGDGYTFGSGTRLTVV.